The clone carrying this T cell receptor beta chain was picked up a small number of times. Its antigen is not identified. This record comes from a study of response to subunit inactivated influenza vaccine. Regarding the study as a whole: With each seasonal influenza vaccination, the authors suggested, few new T cells are recruited.

Per the germline V gene, CDR1 is SGHTA and CDR2 is FQGNSA. This CDR3 contains 13 residues. V lost 4 bases, J lost 7 bases, and 11 bases lay in between. TCRdb passed the RT-PCR reads through MiXCR, listing each CDR3 protein once. Seen here are approximately 500,000 distinct CDR3 sequences, approximately 13% observed once, and the top ten hold about an eighth. This rearrangement joins TRBV7-2 to TRBJ2-1; no clear D gene. This sequence originates from a man in his fifties who received an inactivated influenza vaccine. The input for sequencing was PBMCs from blood, taken more than 35 days after vaccination. The CDR3 spells CASSSVDGNEQFF. For the CDR3, the DNA is TGTGCCAGCAGCTCTGTCGACGGTAATGAGCAGTTCTTC.